Sequencing of this TCR beta chain was carried out in a study of T cell repertoires in cytomegalovirus infection (dated by TCRdb to between 2018 and 2020). In terms of the full investigation: Peptide stimulations targeted recently identified HLA-C-restricted CMV epitopes, whose presentation resists viral immunomodulation, together with well-studied HLA-B-restricted epitopes. The HLA type of each donor mattered for the analysis, because public TCR beta signatures pointed to carriage of CMV infection along with the matching HLA type. The study at large found these results: In both this cohort and an independent 352-donor cohort, the cumulative frequency of public TCR beta family members distinguished carriers of CMV infection plus the relevant HLA type. In the ex vivo response, HLA-C-restricted CMV-specific TCR beta clonotypes were dominant, and in two of eight donors the single most frequent clonotype came from this HLA-C-restricted group.

Sequencing used an Illumina HiSeq 1500. TCRdb passed the public sequencing reads through fastp at Q25 and MiXCR, retaining productive beta sequences. Rows with a matching CDR3 protein are joined into one entry that keeps the most common DNA and genes. The sample profile shows around 100,000 distinct CDR3 sequences; roughly 41% of them were found once. The ten largest make up 65% to 75% of the sample. What this sample's treatment or condition label stands for: in vitro stimulation with specific CMV peptide epitopes to enrich CMV-specific T cells. Between the V and J ends, shortened by 6 bases and 0 bases respectively, the junction contains 14 bases. Looking up the germline V gene yields CDR1 MNHEY and CDR2 SVGEGT. Counted from cysteine to phenylalanine, this CDR3 has 15 amino acids. Just CDR3 DNA is preserved here, 45 bases in frame from base 1. This clonotype was seen a handful of times. No cognate antigen has been identified for it. No base-level quality is on record; no much larger clone is a single base apart.

This specimen consisted of CD8+ T cells from cultured PBMCs, obtained from culture after CMV antigen stimulation. The TCR comes from a human donor in good health (CMV status not recorded). Some clones in this sample may be carry-over from other donors' samples. The rearranged segments are TRBV6-2 or TRBV6-3 and TRBJ1-1, with a weak D call of TRBD1 (6 bases match). The DNA sequence is given as TGTGCCAGCAGGACGGGACAACTAATGAACACTGAAGCTTTCTTT. Translated, this is CASRTGQLMNTEAFF.